Following are 5 T cell receptor beta chains from one sample sequenced in a study of shared clonotypes between healthy human individuals. Data came from immunoSEQ multiplex PCR; TCRdb stores just in-frame clones and leaves some out. The repertoire holds about 2.3 million clones, around 90% seen once, with around 0.4% in the top ten. The source material was naive CD4+ T cells from PBMCs. This sample's subset: CD45RA+ positively selected. These receptors originate from a man in his late teens or twenties in good health. Some clones in this sample may be carry-over from other donors' samples.

V usage is TRBV5-1 and J usage is TRBJ2-7; 11 positions match TRBD2. The CDR3 runs to 16 residues. V gave up 4 bases and J gave up 2 bases; unmatched junction bases: 8. The V gene's germline CDR1 is SGHRS and CDR2 YFSETQ. The CDR3 loop reads CASSRVTSGAPYEQYF. CDR3 sequence (DNA): TGCGCCAGCAGCCGAGTGACTAGCGGGGCTCCCTACGAGCAGTACTTC.

The chain has TRBV11-2 and TRBJ2-2; no reliable D call. V lost 5 bases to trimming and J lost 8 bases, with 6 bases between them. The CDR3 totals 11 residues. Per the germline V gene, CDR1 is SGHAT and CDR2 is FQNNGV. In DNA, the CDR3 is TGTGCCAGCAGCACCAGAGGGGAGCTGTTTTTT. It codes for CASSTRGELFF.

The chain carries TRBV4-3 and TRBJ1-2; no clear D. V lost 0 bases, J lost 4 bases, and 9 bases lay in between. Germline values: CDR1 LGHNA, CDR2 YSLEER. The CDR3 runs to 14 residues. CDR3 region: CASSQELASYGYTF. CDR3 coding DNA: TGCGCCAGCAGCCAAGAGCTTGCTAGCTATGGCTACACCTTC.

This rearrangement joins TRBV5-5 to TRBJ1-5, with 7 bases that match TRBD1. The junction had 8 bases not matched to a gene; V was cut back by 1 base and J by 4 bases. This CDR3 contains 16 residues. Germline V gene lookup returns CDR1 SGHKS and CDR2 YYEKEE (reference sequence). CDR3: CASSLNTGTENQPQHF. The CDR3 DNA is TGTGCCAGCAGCTTGAACACCGGGACAGAGAATCAGCCCCAGCATTTT.

V usage is TRBV10-3 and J usage is TRBJ1-2; 12 bases align to TRBD1. Germline V gene lookup returns CDR1 ENHRY and CDR2 SYGVKD. The CDR3 totals 13 residues. Germline trimming cut 6 bases from V and 6 bases from J; bases unmatched to any gene: 2. This CDR3 reads CAIRGTGGDGYTF. The CDR3, as DNA: TGTGCCATCAGGGGGACAGGGGGCGATGGCTACACCTTC.